This T cell receptor (beta chain) derives from a study of shared clonotypes between healthy human individuals. Study-level results: With a handful of donors compared, approximately 5.5% of naive CD4 clonotypes were shared.

Healthy adults negative for HIV, lacking recent acute infections or vaccinations, served as donors. Investigators divided CD4+ cells into CD45RA+ naive and CD45RA-negative memory subsets. With respect to this clone: The antigen is not known.

Per the germline V gene, CDR1 is SGHRS and CDR2 is YFSETQ. The CDR3 is made up of 14 amino acids. V was pared by 4 bases and J by 3 bases, with 13 bases between. In the authors' workflow: ImmunoSEQ junction-only sequences lacked quality scores, so their filtering differed. The protocol was immunoSEQ multiplex PCR, while the TCRdb copy is restricted to in-frame clones and leaves out a portion. V, J and clone size were drawn from that table, and D and trimming were deduced from the DNA. The repertoire includes some 2,500,000 clones, 90% to 95% of them detected once, and 0.36% sits in the top ten. The material sequenced was naive CD4+ T cells from PBMCs. Subset of the sample: CD45RA+ positively selected. The chain joins TRBV5-1 to TRBJ1-1; possible D gene TRBD1, 5 bases. The receptor comes from a man younger than 35 in good health. Some clones in this sample may be carry-over from other donors' samples. The CDR3 nucleotides are TGCGCCAGCAGCCCCCAGGGAGGGGACACTGAAGCTTTCTTT. Amino acids: CASSPQGGDTEAFF.